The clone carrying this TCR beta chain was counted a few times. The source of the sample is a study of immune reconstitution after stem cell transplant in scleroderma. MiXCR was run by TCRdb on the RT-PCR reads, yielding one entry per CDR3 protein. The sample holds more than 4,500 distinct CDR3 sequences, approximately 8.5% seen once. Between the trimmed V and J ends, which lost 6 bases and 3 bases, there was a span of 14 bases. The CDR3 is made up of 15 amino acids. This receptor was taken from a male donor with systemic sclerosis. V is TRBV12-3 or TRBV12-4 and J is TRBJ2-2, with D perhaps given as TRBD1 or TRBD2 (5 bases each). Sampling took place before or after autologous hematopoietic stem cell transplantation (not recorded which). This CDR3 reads CASSSSQGHTGELFF. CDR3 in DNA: TGTGCCAGCAGCTCATCGCAGGGACACACCGGGGAGCTGTTTTTT.